Below, one T cell receptor beta chain is given with its context. This specimen comes from a study of control samples from healthy donors and cancer patients. Sequencing was performed with immunoSEQ multiplex PCR; in TCRdb, only in-frame clones are kept and a portion is missing. The sample has under 150,000 clones, roughly 91% seen once. Trimming took 3 bases from V and 4 from J; bases not matched to a gene: 5. Germline V gene sequence: CDR1 LNHDA, CDR2 SQIVND (reference sequence). This CDR3 is 14 amino acids long. The chain links TRBV19 to TRBJ2-7, with 8 bases lining up with TRBD2. The source of this sequence is a woman in her 70s in good health. The specimen was blood. This chain's CDR3 is CASSMRGAAYEQYF. DNA for the CDR3: TGTGCCAGTAGTATGCGGGGGGCGGCGTACGAGCAGTACTTC. Full variable domain (outside the CDR3, taken from reference TRBV19 and TRBJ2-7): DGGITQSPKYLFRKEGQNVTLSCEQNLNHDAMYWYRQDPGQGLRLIYYSQIVNDFQKGDIAEGYSVSREKKESFPLTVTSAQKNPTAFYLCASSMRGAAYEQYFGPGTRLTVT.